These 4 T cell receptor beta chains were sequenced from one sample in a study of T cell responses to AZD1222 COVID-19 vaccine. Repertoires were generated with immunoSEQ multiplex PCR, while TCRdb's copy carries only in-frame clones and drops some. Of over 110,000 clones listed, roughly 90% are singletons. The sequences come from peripheral blood, collected 28 days after the second AZD1222 dose. The receptors here all came from an adult who received the AZD1222 COVID-19 vaccine.

The rearrangement joins TRBV28 to TRBJ1-1; the match to TRBD1 covers 7 bases. Germline V gene lookup returns CDR1 MDHEN and CDR2 SYDVKM. The length of the CDR3 is 13 residues. With V trimmed by 6 bases and J by 1 base, 2 bases remained unmatched. DNA of the CDR3: TGTGCCAGCAGCTACAGGGGGAACACTGAAGCTTTCTTT. As protein: CASSYRGNTEAFF.

The chain combines TRBV7-2 with TRBJ2-7; possible D gene TRBD1, 6 bases. Trimming pared 5 bases from V and 3 bases from J, leaving 14 bases between. Germline assignment: CDR1 SGHTA and CDR2 FQGNSA. The CDR3 spans 14 residues. CDR3 sequence (DNA): TGTGCCAGCAGCCCCGAACAGGGAAGCTACGAGCAGTACTTC. Its translation is CASSPEQGSYEQYF.

The V call is TRBV15, the J call TRBJ2-1, with 7 positions matching TRBD2. With 2 bases clipped from V and 5 bases from J, the junction kept 12 bases outside the gene matches. CDR1 and CDR2 (germline): LNHNV, YYDKDF (reference sequence). The CDR3 covers 17 residues. The CDR3 DNA reads TGTGCCACCAGCAGATCCAGGGCTAGCGGAAGAAACAATGAGCAGTTCTTC. This translates into CATSRSRASGRNNEQFF.

The table lists this clone with a count of one. The rearrangement uses TRBV29-1 and TRBJ2-3; D not resolved. The germline V gene encodes CDR1 SQVTM and CDR2 ANQGSEA. CDR3 length equals 14 residues. Trimming took off 5 bases at V and 1 base at J, with 13 bases between the two ends. The CDR3 loop is CSVQGPAGTDTQYF. The CDR3 DNA is TGCAGCGTTCAAGGGCCGGCGGGCACAGATACGCAGTATTTT.